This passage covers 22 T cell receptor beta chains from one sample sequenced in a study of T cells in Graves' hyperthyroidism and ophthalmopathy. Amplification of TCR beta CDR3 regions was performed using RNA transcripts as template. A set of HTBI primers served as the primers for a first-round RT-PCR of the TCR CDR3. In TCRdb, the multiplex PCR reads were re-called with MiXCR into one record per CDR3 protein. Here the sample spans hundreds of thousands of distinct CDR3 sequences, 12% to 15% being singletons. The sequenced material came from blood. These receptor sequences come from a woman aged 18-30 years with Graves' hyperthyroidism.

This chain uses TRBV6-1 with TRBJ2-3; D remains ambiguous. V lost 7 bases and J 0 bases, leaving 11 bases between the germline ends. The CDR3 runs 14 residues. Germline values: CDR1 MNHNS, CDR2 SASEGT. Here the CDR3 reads CASIPRSSTDTQYF. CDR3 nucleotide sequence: TGTGCCAGCATCCCCCGGTCAAGCACAGATACGCAGTATTTT.

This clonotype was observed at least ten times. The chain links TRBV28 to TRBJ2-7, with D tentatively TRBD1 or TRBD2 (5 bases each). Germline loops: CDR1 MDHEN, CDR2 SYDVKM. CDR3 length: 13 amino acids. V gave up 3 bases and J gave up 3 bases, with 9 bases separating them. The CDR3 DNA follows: TGTGCCAGCAGTTTCGGGGCGGGCTACGAGCAGTACTTC. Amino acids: CASSFGAGYEQYF.

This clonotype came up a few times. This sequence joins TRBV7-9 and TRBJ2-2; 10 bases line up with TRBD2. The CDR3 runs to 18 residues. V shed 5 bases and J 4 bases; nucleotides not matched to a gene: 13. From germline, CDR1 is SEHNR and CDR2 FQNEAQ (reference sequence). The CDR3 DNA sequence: TGTGCCAGCAGCCCGCCGGCCCGGACTAGCGGCCTCACCGGGGAGCTGTTTTTT. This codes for CASSPPARTSGLTGELFF. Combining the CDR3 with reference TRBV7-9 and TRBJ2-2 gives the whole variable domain DTGVSQNPRHKITKRGQNVTFRCDPISEHNRLYWYRQTLGQGPEFLTYFQNEAQLEKSRLLSDRFSAERPKGSFSTLEIQRTEQGDSAMYLCASSPPARTSGLTGELFFGEGSRLTVL.

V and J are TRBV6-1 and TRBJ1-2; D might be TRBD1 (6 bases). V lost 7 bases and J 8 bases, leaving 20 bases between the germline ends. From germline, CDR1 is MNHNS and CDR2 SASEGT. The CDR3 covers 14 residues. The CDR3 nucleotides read TGTGCCAGCAATACGGGGGCGTTCCCCGGGGGCTACACCTTC. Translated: CASNTGAFPGGYTF.

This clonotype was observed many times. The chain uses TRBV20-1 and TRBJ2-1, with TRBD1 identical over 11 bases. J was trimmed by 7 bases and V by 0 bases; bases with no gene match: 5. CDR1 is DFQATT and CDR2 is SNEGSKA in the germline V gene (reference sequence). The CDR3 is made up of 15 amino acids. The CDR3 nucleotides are TGCAGTGCTAGAGACGGACAGGGGGCTGTGAATGAGCAGTTCTTC. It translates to CSARDGQGAVNEQFF.

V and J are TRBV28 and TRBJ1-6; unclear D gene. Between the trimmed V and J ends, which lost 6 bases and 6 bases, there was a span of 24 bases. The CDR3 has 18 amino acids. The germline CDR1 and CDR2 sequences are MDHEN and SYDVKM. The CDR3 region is CASSTDGRLILSNSPLHF. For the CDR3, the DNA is TGTGCCAGCAGCACGGACGGACGTCTCATCTTGAGTAATTCACCCCTCCACTTT.

This CDR3 reads CASSSYRGIPYEQYF. The CDR3 bases are TGTGCCAGCAGTTCCTACAGGGGTATCCCCTACGAGCAGTACTTC. The V and J genes are TRBV7-9 and TRBJ2-7; 7 bases are a match to TRBD1. The CDR3 is 15 residues long. The J segment lost 2 bases and the V segment lost 6 bases, leaving 10 bases of the junction unmatched. The germline V gene has CDR1 SEHNR and CDR2 FQNEAQ (reference sequence).

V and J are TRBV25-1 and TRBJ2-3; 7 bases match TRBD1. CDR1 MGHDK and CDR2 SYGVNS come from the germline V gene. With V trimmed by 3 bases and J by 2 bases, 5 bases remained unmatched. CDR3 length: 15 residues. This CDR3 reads CASSDRDSSTDTQYF. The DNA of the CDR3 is TGTGCCAGCAGTGATCGGGACAGTTCCACAGATACGCAGTATTTT.

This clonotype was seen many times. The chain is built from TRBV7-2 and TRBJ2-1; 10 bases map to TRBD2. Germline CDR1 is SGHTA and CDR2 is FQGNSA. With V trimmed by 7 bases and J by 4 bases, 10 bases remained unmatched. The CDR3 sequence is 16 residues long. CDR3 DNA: TGTGCCAGCACAACCTGGGTAGCGGGAGGTTACAATGAGCAGTTCTTC. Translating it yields CASTTWVAGGYNEQFF.

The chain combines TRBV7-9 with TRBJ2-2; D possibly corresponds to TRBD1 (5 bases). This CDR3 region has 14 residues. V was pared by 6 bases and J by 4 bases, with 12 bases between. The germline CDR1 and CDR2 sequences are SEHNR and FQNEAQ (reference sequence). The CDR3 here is CASSLSGPTGELFF. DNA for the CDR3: TGTGCCAGCAGTTTATCAGGGCCCACCGGGGAGCTGTTTTTT.

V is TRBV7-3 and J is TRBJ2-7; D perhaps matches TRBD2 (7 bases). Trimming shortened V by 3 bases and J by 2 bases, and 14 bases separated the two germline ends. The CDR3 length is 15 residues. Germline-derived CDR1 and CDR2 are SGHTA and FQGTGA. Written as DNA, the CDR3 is TGTGCCAGCAGCTTTTCGGGGGGCCCCCCCTACGAGCAGTACTTC. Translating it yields CASSFSGGPPYEQYF.

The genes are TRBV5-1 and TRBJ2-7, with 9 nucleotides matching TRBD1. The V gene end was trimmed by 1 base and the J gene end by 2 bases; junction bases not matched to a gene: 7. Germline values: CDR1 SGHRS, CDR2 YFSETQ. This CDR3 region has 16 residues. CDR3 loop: CASSLYLGQGTYEQYF. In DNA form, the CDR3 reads TGCGCCAGCAGCTTGTACTTGGGACAGGGCACCTACGAGCAGTACTTC. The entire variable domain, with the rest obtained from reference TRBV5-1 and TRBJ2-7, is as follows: KAGVTQTPRYLIKTRGQQVTLSCSPISGHRSVSWYQQTPGQGLQFLFEYFSETQRNKGNFPGRFSGRQFSNSRSEMNVSTLELGDSALYLCASSLYLGQGTYEQYFGPGTRLTVT.

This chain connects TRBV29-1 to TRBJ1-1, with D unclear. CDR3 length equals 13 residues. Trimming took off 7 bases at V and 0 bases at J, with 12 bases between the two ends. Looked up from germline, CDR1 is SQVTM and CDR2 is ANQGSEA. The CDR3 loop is CSALRVMNTEAFF. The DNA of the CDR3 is TGCAGCGCTCTAAGGGTGATGAACACTGAAGCTTTCTTT.

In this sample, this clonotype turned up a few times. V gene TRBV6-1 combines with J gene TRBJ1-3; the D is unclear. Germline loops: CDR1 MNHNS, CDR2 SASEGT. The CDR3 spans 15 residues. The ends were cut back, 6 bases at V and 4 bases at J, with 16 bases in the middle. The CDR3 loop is CASSRAGRMGNTIYF. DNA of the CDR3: TGTGCCAGCAGCCGGGCGGGCAGGATGGGAAACACCATATATTTT.

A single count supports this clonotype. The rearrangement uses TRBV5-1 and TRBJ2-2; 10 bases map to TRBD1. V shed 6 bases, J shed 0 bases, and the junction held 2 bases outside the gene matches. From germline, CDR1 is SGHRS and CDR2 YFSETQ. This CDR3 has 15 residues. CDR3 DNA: TGCGCCAGCATGACAGGGGGCGCGAACACCGGGGAGCTGTTTTTT. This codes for CASMTGGANTGELFF.

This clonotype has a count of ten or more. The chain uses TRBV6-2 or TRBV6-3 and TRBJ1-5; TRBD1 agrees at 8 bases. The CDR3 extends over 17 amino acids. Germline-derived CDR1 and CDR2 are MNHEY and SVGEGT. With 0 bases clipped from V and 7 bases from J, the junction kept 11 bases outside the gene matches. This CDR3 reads CASSYSPTDREWQPQHF. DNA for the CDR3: TGTGCCAGCAGTTACTCACCCACGGACAGGGAATGGCAGCCCCAGCATTTT.

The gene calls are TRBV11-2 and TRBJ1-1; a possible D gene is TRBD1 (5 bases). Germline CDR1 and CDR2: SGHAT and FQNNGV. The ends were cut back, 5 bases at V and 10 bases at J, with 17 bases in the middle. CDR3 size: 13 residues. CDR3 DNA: TGTGCCAGCAGCCCCGGCGCTGCGAGGGGAGCTTTCTTT. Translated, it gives CASSPGAARGAFF.

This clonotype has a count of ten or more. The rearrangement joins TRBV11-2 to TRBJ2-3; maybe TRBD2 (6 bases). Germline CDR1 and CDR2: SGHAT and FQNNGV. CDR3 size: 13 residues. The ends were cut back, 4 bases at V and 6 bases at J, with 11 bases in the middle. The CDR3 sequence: CASSSGLGDTQYF. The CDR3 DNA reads TGTGCCAGCAGCTCGGGACTTGGGGATACGCAGTATTTT.

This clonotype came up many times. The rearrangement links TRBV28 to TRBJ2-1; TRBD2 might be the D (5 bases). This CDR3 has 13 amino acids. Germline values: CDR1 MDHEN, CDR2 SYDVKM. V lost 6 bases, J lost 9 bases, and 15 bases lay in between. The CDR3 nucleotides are TGTGCCAGCAGGGAGACTACCCTCGGTGAGCAGTTCTTC. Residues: CASRETTLGEQFF.

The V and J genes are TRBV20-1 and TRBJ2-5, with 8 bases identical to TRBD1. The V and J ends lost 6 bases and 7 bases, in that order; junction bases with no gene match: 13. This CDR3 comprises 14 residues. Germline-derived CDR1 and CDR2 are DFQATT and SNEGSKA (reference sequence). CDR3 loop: CSAPAGGGLRTQYF. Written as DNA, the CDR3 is TGCAGTGCCCCTGCAGGGGGCGGACTCAGGACCCAGTACTTC.

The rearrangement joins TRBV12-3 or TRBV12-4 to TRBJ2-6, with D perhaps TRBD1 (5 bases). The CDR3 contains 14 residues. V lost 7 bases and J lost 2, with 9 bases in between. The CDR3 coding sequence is TGTGCCAGCACCTCCAGGGCTGGGGCCAACGTCCTGACTTTC. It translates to CASTSRAGANVLTF.

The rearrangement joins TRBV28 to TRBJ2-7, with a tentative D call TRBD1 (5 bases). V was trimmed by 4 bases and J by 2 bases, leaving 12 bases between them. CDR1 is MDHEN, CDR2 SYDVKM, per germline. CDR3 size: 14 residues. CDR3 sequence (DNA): TGTGCCAGCAGTTACCCCATGACAGCCTACGAGCAGTACTTC. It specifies CASSYPMTAYEQYF. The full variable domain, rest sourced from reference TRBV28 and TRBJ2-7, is DVKVTQSSRYLVKRTGEKVFLECVQDMDHENMFWYRQDPGLGLRLIYFSYDVKMKEKGDIPEGYSVSREKKERFSLILESASTNQTSMYLCASSYPMTAYEQYFGPGTRLTVT.